Listed below are T cell receptor beta chains from one sample, sequenced in a study of glioma-infiltrating T cells after dendritic cell vaccination. Clones were sequenced by immunoSEQ multiplex PCR, and TCRdb holds only the in-frame ones, with some missing. The sample contains 75,000 to 95,000 clones, approximately 80% of which appear only once. This material consisted of blood, taken after dendritic cell vaccination. The receptors stem from a human donor with glioblastoma. Both conserved end residues are part of each CDR3. The D gene is left open where the match is weak. Clone sizes are given selectively: once, few, many, or a class where the clone is expanded.

clone_size: .
d_call: .
v_call: TRBV18
j_call: TRBJ1-1
cdr3_nt: TGTGCCAGCTCACTAGATGCGGGCCCGGTGACTGAAGCTTTCTTT
cdr3_aa: CASSLDAGPVTEAFF

clone_size: .
d_call: TRBD1
v_call: TRBV19
j_call: TRBJ1-1
cdr3_nt: TGTGCCAGTACCTTGGGACAGCTGAACACTGAAGCTTTCTTT
cdr3_aa: CASTLGQLNTEAFF

clone_size: .
d_call: .
v_call: TRBV30
j_call: TRBJ2-5
cdr3_nt: TGTGCCTGGAGTGTTGAGGGAAATAGGGAGACCCAGTACTTC
cdr3_aa: CAWSVEGNRETQYF

clone_size: .
d_call: .
v_call: TRBV19
j_call: TRBJ2-4
cdr3_nt: TGTGCCAGTAGTTATACAGGGACAGCCAAAAACATTCAGTACTTC
cdr3_aa: CASSYTGTAKNIQYF

clone_size: .
d_call: TRBD1
v_call: TRBV18
j_call: TRBJ1-2
cdr3_nt: TGTGCCAGCTCACCAGGACAGGAGGCCTATGGCTACACCTTC
cdr3_aa: CASSPGQEAYGYTF

clone_size: .
d_call: TRBD1
v_call: TRBV6-1
j_call: TRBJ2-3
cdr3_nt: TGTGCCAGCAGTGAAAGGGGACAGTACACAGATACGCAGTATTTT
cdr3_aa: CASSERGQYTDTQYF

clone_size: .
d_call: .
v_call: TRBV6-6
j_call: TRBJ1-5
cdr3_nt: TGTGCCAGCAGTTACCTAACAGGGAATGAGCCCCAGCATTTT
cdr3_aa: CASSYLTGNEPQHF

clone_size: few
d_call: .
v_call: TRBV6-6
j_call: TRBJ1-4
cdr3_nt: TGTGCCGGCGGGGGGGGCCCCGGGTCGGCTAATGAAAAACTGTTTTTT
cdr3_aa: CAGGGGPGSANEKLFF

clone_size: .
d_call: .
v_call: TRBV27
j_call: TRBJ1-4
cdr3_nt: TGTGCCAGCAGTTTGGGGGGTAAAACTAATGAAAAACTGTTTTTT
cdr3_aa: CASSLGGKTNEKLFF

clone_size: .
d_call: .
v_call: TRBV9
j_call: TRBJ1-1
cdr3_nt: TGTGCCAGCAGCGTAGCGGGGAACCCGAACACTGAAGCTTTCTTT
cdr3_aa: CASSVAGNPNTEAFF

clone_size: .
d_call: .
v_call: TRBV15
j_call: TRBJ2-1
cdr3_nt: TGTGCCACCAGCAGAACGGCCTCTAGGTCCTACAATGAGCAGTTCTTC
cdr3_aa: CATSRTASRSYNEQFF

clone_size: .
d_call: .
v_call: TRBV6-1
j_call: TRBJ1-1
cdr3_nt: TGTGCCAGCAGTGACCGGAACACTGAAGCTTTCTTT
cdr3_aa: CASSDRNTEAFF

clone_size: .
d_call: TRBD2
v_call: TRBV5-1
j_call: TRBJ2-5
cdr3_nt: TGCGCCAGCAGCTTGGGCGCGGGGGGTAGAGAAGAGACCCAGTACTTC
cdr3_aa: CASSLGAGGREETQYF

clone_size: few
d_call: .
v_call: TRBV9
j_call: TRBJ2-1
cdr3_nt: TGTGCCAGCAGCGTAGTCAGTTTCTCCTACAATGAGCAGTTCTTC
cdr3_aa: CASSVVSFSYNEQFF

clone_size: .
d_call: .
v_call: TRBV5-6
j_call: TRBJ1-6
cdr3_nt: TGTGCCAGCAGGATCGACAGGACGGCTTCACCCCTCCACTTT
cdr3_aa: CASRIDRTASPLHF

clone_size: .
d_call: TRBD1
v_call: TRBV7-8
j_call: TRBJ1-4
cdr3_nt: TGTGCCAGCAGCCCATTACCAAGACAGGGCGGCGAAAAACTGTTTTTT
cdr3_aa: CASSPLPRQGGEKLFF

clone_size: .
d_call: TRBD2
v_call: TRBV4-1
j_call: TRBJ2-3
cdr3_nt: TGCGCCAGCAGCCAAGAAGGGCCTAGCGGGAGTGCAGATACGCAGTATTTT
cdr3_aa: CASSQEGPSGSADTQYF

clone_size: few
d_call: TRBD1
v_call: TRBV5-1
j_call: TRBJ1-1
cdr3_nt: TGCGCCAGCAGCCACGGACAGGTAGGGGGCCGGAACACTGAAGCTTTCTTT
cdr3_aa: CASSHGQVGGRNTEAFF

clone_size: few
d_call: TRBD1
v_call: TRBV6-4
j_call: TRBJ1-6
cdr3_nt: TGTGCCAGCAGTGAACAGGGGGTGGTGAAGTCACCCCTCCACTTT
cdr3_aa: CASSEQGVVKSPLHF

clone_size: few
d_call: TRBD2
v_call: TRBV2
j_call: TRBJ2-1
cdr3_nt: TGTGCCAGCAGACCCGGGGGCGGGGGGTTCAATGAGCAGTTCTTC
cdr3_aa: CASRPGGGGFNEQFF

clone_size: .
d_call: TRBD2
v_call: TRBV7-8
j_call: TRBJ2-5
cdr3_nt: TGTGCCAGCAGGCTAGCGGGGGAAGAGACCCAGTACTTC
cdr3_aa: CASRLAGEETQYF

clone_size: .
d_call: .
v_call: TRBV4-1
j_call: TRBJ1-5
cdr3_nt: TGCGCCAGCAGCCAGGAAAGCTACAGGGCAGGCAATCAGCCCCAGCATTTT
cdr3_aa: CASSQESYRAGNQPQHF

clone_size: .
d_call: .
v_call: TRBV6-6
j_call: TRBJ2-2
cdr3_nt: TGTGCCAGCAGTTACTCCGGACAGCTCTACACCGGGGAGCTGTTTTTT
cdr3_aa: CASSYSGQLYTGELFF

clone_size: .
d_call: .
v_call: TRBV6-6
j_call: TRBJ2-7
cdr3_nt: TGTGCCACGAAGTTCTCGGGGGGCCTTAACGAGCAGTACTTC
cdr3_aa: CATKFSGGLNEQYF

clone_size: .
d_call: TRBD1
v_call: TRBV7-9
j_call: TRBJ2-3
cdr3_nt: TGTGCCAGCAGCCCAGGGGGCGCGGATAGCACAGATACGCAGTATTTT
cdr3_aa: CASSPGGADSTDTQYF

clone_size: .
d_call: .
v_call: TRBV5-1
j_call: TRBJ1-5
cdr3_nt: TGCGCCAGCAGCCCCAACCGGGACAAGGGTAATCAGCCCCAGCATTTT
cdr3_aa: CASSPNRDKGNQPQHF

clone_size: .
d_call: TRBD2
v_call: TRBV5-1
j_call: TRBJ2-3
cdr3_nt: TGCGCCAGCAGCTTGAGTCTAGCGGGGATGCAGTATTTT
cdr3_aa: CASSLSLAGMQYF

clone_size: .
d_call: TRBD2
v_call: TRBV5-1
j_call: TRBJ2-1
cdr3_nt: TGCGCCAGCAGGGAGGCGGGAGGACTTTACAATGAGCAGTTCTTC
cdr3_aa: CASREAGGLYNEQFF

clone_size: .
d_call: .
v_call: TRBV10-3
j_call: TRBJ2-2
cdr3_nt: TGTGCCATCAGTGGGCGGGCGTGGGCGGACTTCACACCAGACACCGGGGAGCTGTTTTTT
cdr3_aa: CAISGRAWADFTPDTGELFF

clone_size: .
d_call: .
v_call: TRBV7-3
j_call: TRBJ2-1
cdr3_nt: TGTGCCAGCAGCAGGGGGTCGGGAAGCCCGGATGAGCAGTTCTTC
cdr3_aa: CASSRGSGSPDEQFF

clone_size: .
d_call: .
v_call: TRBV6-1
j_call: TRBJ2-2
cdr3_nt: TGTGCCAGCACCCTGGAGGGGGAGCTGTTTTTT
cdr3_aa: CASTLEGELFF

clone_size: .
d_call: TRBD2
v_call: TRBV11-2
j_call: TRBJ2-1
cdr3_nt: TGTGCCAGCAGCTCGCTACCAACTAGCGGGAGGCAGAATGAGCAGTTCTTC
cdr3_aa: CASSSLPTSGRQNEQFF

clone_size: .
d_call: TRBD1
v_call: TRBV27
j_call: TRBJ1-1
cdr3_nt: TGTGCCAGCAGTTTATACAGGGGCACTGAAGCTTTCTTT
cdr3_aa: CASSLYRGTEAFF

clone_size: .
d_call: TRBD2
v_call: TRBV6-1
j_call: TRBJ2-1
cdr3_nt: TGTGCCAGCATTTATGGGGCGGGGGTCGGAAATGAGCAGTTCTTC
cdr3_aa: CASIYGAGVGNEQFF

clone_size: .
d_call: .
v_call: TRBV5-6
j_call: TRBJ1-4
cdr3_nt: TGTGCCAGCAGCCTGCTATCGCGAGGGACTAATGAAAAACTGTTTTTT
cdr3_aa: CASSLLSRGTNEKLFF

clone_size: .
d_call: TRBD1
v_call: TRBV6-6
j_call: TRBJ2-1
cdr3_nt: TGTGCCAGCAGAGGACAGGGTGACAATGAGCAGTTCTTC
cdr3_aa: CASRGQGDNEQFF

clone_size: .
d_call: TRBD1
v_call: TRBV7-6
j_call: TRBJ2-3
cdr3_nt: TGTGCCAGCAGTCCGACAGGGTCCGGCACAGATACGCAGTATTTT
cdr3_aa: CASSPTGSGTDTQYF

clone_size: few
d_call: TRBD1
v_call: TRBV18
j_call: TRBJ2-2
cdr3_nt: TGTGCCAGCTCGTCGGGACAGGGGTGGACCGGGGAGCTGTTTTTT
cdr3_aa: CASSSGQGWTGELFF

clone_size: .
d_call: TRBD1
v_call: TRBV2
j_call: TRBJ2-3
cdr3_nt: TGTGCCAGCAGGGGACAGGGAGGCACAGATACGCAGTATTTT
cdr3_aa: CASRGQGGTDTQYF

clone_size: .
d_call: TRBD2
v_call: TRBV7-3
j_call: TRBJ2-3
cdr3_nt: TGTGCCAGCAGCTTAACTGGTATAAGCGGGGTGGATACGCAGTATTTT
cdr3_aa: CASSLTGISGVDTQYF

clone_size: .
d_call: .
v_call: TRBV7-9
j_call: TRBJ1-4
cdr3_nt: TGTGCCAGCAGCTTAAGGGGTGAAAAACTGTTTTTT
cdr3_aa: CASSLRGEKLFF

clone_size: .
d_call: .
v_call: TRBV5-1
j_call: TRBJ1-1
cdr3_nt: TGCGCCAGCAGCGCTACACAGACCAACACTGAAGCTTTCTTT
cdr3_aa: CASSATQTNTEAFF

clone_size: .
d_call: .
v_call: TRBV7-2
j_call: TRBJ2-3
cdr3_nt: TGTGCCAGCAGCCCCTATGCGGCTAGCCGGGTAGATACGCAGTATTTT
cdr3_aa: CASSPYAASRVDTQYF

clone_size: .
d_call: TRBD1
v_call: TRBV15
j_call: TRBJ1-2
cdr3_nt: TGTGCCACCAGTCAGGGCGGGACAGGGTTTGGCTACACCTTC
cdr3_aa: CATSQGGTGFGYTF

clone_size: .
d_call: TRBD1
v_call: TRBV18
j_call: TRBJ1-1
cdr3_nt: TGTGCCAGCACTGTACTCCAGGGGGCGGGCACTGAAGCTTTCTTT
cdr3_aa: CASTVLQGAGTEAFF

clone_size: few
d_call: TRBD1
v_call: TRBV29-1
j_call: TRBJ1-2
cdr3_nt: TGCAGCCTTGGACAGGCGGGCGGGGGCTACACCTTC
cdr3_aa: CSLGQAGGGYTF

clone_size: .
d_call: TRBD1
v_call: TRBV5-1
j_call: TRBJ1-2
cdr3_nt: TGCGCCAGCAGCCTTGACAGGGGTTATGGCTACACCTTC
cdr3_aa: CASSLDRGYGYTF

clone_size: .
d_call: .
v_call: TRBV11-2
j_call: TRBJ2-1
cdr3_nt: TGTGCCAGCAGCTTATCGGCAGGGGATTTGCAGTTCTTC
cdr3_aa: CASSLSAGDLQFF

clone_size: .
d_call: TRBD1
v_call: TRBV5-1
j_call: TRBJ1-1
cdr3_nt: TGCGCCAGCAGCCCCGACAGGGGGAGAGCTTTCTTT
cdr3_aa: CASSPDRGRAFF

clone_size: few
d_call: TRBD1
v_call: TRBV4-2
j_call: TRBJ2-6
cdr3_nt: TGTGCCAGCAGCCAACAAAAAGATGGAGACCGAGCGACAGGGATTCGCTCTGGGGCCAACGTCCTGACTTTC
cdr3_aa: CASSQQKDGDRATGIRSGANVLTF

clone_size: .
d_call: TRBD2
v_call: TRBV14
j_call: TRBJ2-2
cdr3_nt: TGTGCCAGCAGCCAAGCGTTCGGGGGGGCCACCGGGGAGCTGTTTTTT
cdr3_aa: CASSQAFGGATGELFF

clone_size: .
d_call: TRBD2
v_call: TRBV9
j_call: TRBJ2-2
cdr3_nt: TGTGCCAGCAGCACCCCTAGCGGGAGGGGCCCCGGGGAGCTGTTTTTT
cdr3_aa: CASSTPSGRGPGELFF

clone_size: .
d_call: TRBD1
v_call: TRBV7-9
j_call: TRBJ1-2
cdr3_nt: TGTGCCAGCAGCCACGACAGGGGGCACGCGGGTGGCTACACCTTC
cdr3_aa: CASSHDRGHAGGYTF

clone_size: .
d_call: TRBD2
v_call: TRBV19
j_call: TRBJ2-1
cdr3_nt: TGTGCCAGTAGTACGTGGACTAGCGGGAGTTACGTCAATGAGCAGTTCTTC
cdr3_aa: CASSTWTSGSYVNEQFF

clone_size: .
d_call: TRBD1
v_call: TRBV28
j_call: TRBJ2-5
cdr3_nt: TGTGCCAGCAGCCGGACAGGGGTACGAGGGGAGACCCAGTACTTC
cdr3_aa: CASSRTGVRGETQYF

clone_size: .
d_call: TRBD1
v_call: TRBV19
j_call: TRBJ1-5
cdr3_nt: TGTGCCAGTTCCCGGGACAGCACTTATAGCAATCAGCCCCAGCATTTT
cdr3_aa: CASSRDSTYSNQPQHF

clone_size: once
d_call: .
v_call: TRBV5-6
j_call: TRBJ1-2
cdr3_nt: TGTGCCAGCAGCTTGTTCGAGCTCAACTATGGCTACACCTTC
cdr3_aa: CASSLFELNYGYTF

clone_size: .
d_call: TRBD1
v_call: TRBV19
j_call: TRBJ1-4
cdr3_nt: TGTGCCAGTAGTATTCGGACAGGCAGTAATGAAAAACTGTTTTTT
cdr3_aa: CASSIRTGSNEKLFF

clone_size: .
d_call: TRBD1
v_call: TRBV4-1
j_call: TRBJ1-5
cdr3_nt: TGCGCCAGCAGCCAAAGGACAGGGGAACAGCCCCAGCATTTT
cdr3_aa: CASSQRTGEQPQHF